The 25 T cell receptor beta chains in this list originate from one sample, sequenced in a study of naive CD8 T cells in extremely preterm neonates. TCRdb's table, derived via immunoSEQ multiplex PCR, lists solely in-frame clones and lacks some. The sample includes 5,000 to 6,500 clones, roughly 97% of them seen just once. Input material: naive CD8+ T cells from blood. The receptors were gathered from a human donor in good health.

The rearrangement links TRBV19 to TRBJ1-6; 12 positions agree with TRBD1. The germline gives CDR1 LNHDA, CDR2 SQIVND (reference sequence). CDR3 length equals 17 residues. V trimming: 1 base; J trimming: 10 bases; junction bases outside the gene matches: 8. As DNA, the CDR3 is TGTGCCAGTAGTATAGGAGGGGGACAGGGGGCCCGATCACCCCTCCACTTT. Encoded protein: CASSIGGGQGARSPLHF.

The genes are TRBV10-3 and TRBJ1-1, with 8 bases identical to TRBD1. The germline V gene has CDR1 ENHRY and CDR2 SYGVKD. The V and J ends lost 8 bases and 4 bases, in that order; junction bases with no gene match: 9. The length of the CDR3 is 14 residues. CDR3 protein: CAIGQGAMATEAFF. The CDR3 DNA reads TGTGCCATCGGGCAGGGGGCCATGGCCACTGAAGCTTTCTTT.

This clone has a single count. The chain is built from TRBV5-1 and TRBJ2-5; D possibly corresponds to TRBD1 (5 bases). The DNA end is more similar to TRBJ2-7, so the J call may be wrong. The germline V gene encodes CDR1 SGHRS and CDR2 YFSETQ. This CDR3 has 13 amino acids. The CDR3 loop reads CASSPQVPYEQYF. In DNA, the CDR3 is TGCGCCAGCAGCCCACAGGTTCCCTACGAGCAGTACTTC.

As DNA, the CDR3 is TGTGCCAGCAGCCCGGGGGAGGGTCTCGGGTACGAGCAGTACTTC. Translating it yields CASSPGEGLGYEQYF. The genes are TRBV7-2 and TRBJ2-7, with TRBD2 matching 7 bases. Trimming removed 5 bases from V and 4 bases from J; junction bases left unmatched: 11. CDR3 size: 15 residues. Looked up from germline, CDR1 is SGHTA and CDR2 is FQGNSA.

The chain links TRBV7-2 to TRBJ2-5; weak D call: TRBD2 (5 bases). Germline V CDR1 and CDR2: SGHTA, FQGNSA. Trimming took 0 bases from V and 8 from J, leaving 13 bases between them. This CDR3 spans 14 amino acids. The CDR3 DNA follows: TGTGCCAGCAGCTTAGCCGGGGTGGTTGCCACCCAGTACTTC. Protein product: CASSLAGVVATQYF.

The J gene is TRBJ2-5, the V gene TRBV5-1; 7 bases fit TRBD2. Germline CDR1 reads SGHRS; CDR2 reads YFSETQ. The V segment lost 1 base and the J segment 5 bases; nucleotides outside the gene matches: 5. CDR3 length: 14 residues. The CDR3 region has the DNA TGCGCCAGCAGCTTGAATCAGGGAGGGGAGACCCAGTACTTC. It translates to CASSLNQGGETQYF.

V gene TRBV7-3 combines with J gene TRBJ2-3; perhaps TRBD1 as D (5 bases). V lost 5 bases and J 2 bases, leaving 17 bases between the germline ends. In germline, CDR1 is SGHTA, CDR2 FQGTGA. The CDR3 is 16 residues long. CDR3 bases: TGTGCCAGCAGCCAAATAGCCCAAGGGGTCACAGATACGCAGTATTTT. This translates into CASSQIAQGVTDTQYF.

This clone was detected only once. The V and J genes are TRBV5-4 and TRBJ2-1, with 8 bases that match TRBD2. The CDR3 spans 16 residues. V dropped 2 bases and J dropped 1; count of bases not matched to a gene: 5. Germline CDR1 is SGHNT and CDR2 is YYREEE (reference sequence). CDR3 loop: CASSFSGIPSYNEQFF. CDR3 bases: TGTGCCAGCAGCTTTAGCGGGATCCCTTCCTACAATGAGCAGTTCTTC.

This chain joins TRBV27 and TRBJ1-1; TRBD1 matches at 7 bases. The germline V gene encodes CDR1 MNHEY and CDR2 SMNVEV (reference sequence). The V segment lost 4 bases and the J segment 11 bases; nucleotides outside the gene matches: 22. This CDR3 spans 17 amino acids. The CDR3 loop is CASSSPRQGRAQNTAFF. CDR3 nucleotides: TGTGCCAGCAGTTCCCCCCGACAGGGACGGGCGCAAAATACGGCTTTCTTT.

The gene calls are TRBV19 and TRBJ1-1; tentative D call: TRBD1 (6 bases). The CDR3 is 14 amino acids. V lost 7 bases to trimming and J lost 2 bases, with 14 bases between them. Per germline, CDR1 LNHDA and CDR2 SQIVND (reference sequence). CDR3 sequence: CASKTDRPNTEAFF. CDR3 nucleotide sequence: TGTGCCAGTAAGACCGACAGGCCTAACACTGAAGCTTTCTTT.

As for this clone: One junction end does not reproduce the germline sequence, and a read error may be involved. The rearrangement uses TRBV6-6 and TRBJ2-7; no definite D call. CDR1 MNHNY and CDR2 SVGAGI come from the germline V gene (reference sequence). CDR3 length: 10 residues. The CDR3 loop is CASRSSEQYF. The CDR3 bases are TGTGCCAGCAGGTCCTCCGAGCAGTACTTC.

The CDR3 DNA sequence: TGTGCCAGCAGTTTAGTAACAGGGGCAGATACGCAGTATTTT. Residues: CASSLVTGADTQYF. The rearrangement links TRBV28 to TRBJ2-3; TRBD1 matches 7 bases. J was trimmed by 4 bases and V by 2 bases; bases with no gene match: 3. CDR3 length equals 14 residues. CDR1 MDHEN and CDR2 SYDVKM come from the germline V gene.

This clone has only one observation. V and J are TRBV15 and TRBJ1-5; D remains unclear. The CDR3 sequence is 15 residues long. Germline values: CDR1 LNHNV, CDR2 YYDKDF (reference sequence). Trimming left V 1 base short and J 0 bases short, with 7 bases between. The CDR3 protein is CATSRGDYSNQPQHF. The CDR3 DNA follows: TGTGCCACCAGCAGAGGAGATTATAGCAATCAGCCCCAGCATTTT.

The chain has TRBV5-1 and TRBJ1-6, with D perhaps matching TRBD1 (5 bases). V was clipped by 1 base and J by 11 bases, with 16 bases between them. Germline V gene data show CDR1 as SGHRS and CDR2 as YFSETQ. This CDR3 region has 15 residues. In nucleotides, the CDR3 is TGCGCCAGCAGCTTGCAAACCAGGGATGAGGCACCCCTCCACTTT. This translates into CASSLQTRDEAPLHF.

This clone was detected only once. This chain uses TRBV5-1 with TRBJ1-3; TRBD1 matches at 7 bases. J gave up 0 bases and V 7 bases, and 4 bases lay outside the gene matches. This CDR3 has 14 amino acids. Germline values: CDR1 SGHRS, CDR2 YFSETQ. CDR3 in amino acids: CASRQGNSGNTIYF. CDR3 coding DNA: TGCGCCAGCCGACAGGGTAACTCTGGAAACACCATATATTTT.

In this sample, this clone turned up once. The rearrangement uses TRBV4-1 and TRBJ2-4; TRBD2 agrees at 16 bases. Germline assignment: CDR1 MGHRA and CDR2 YSYEKL. This CDR3 spans 19 amino acids. The ends lost 1 base at V and 1 base at J; junction bases unmatched: 4. This CDR3 reads CASSQVEGLAGGAKNIQYF. DNA for the CDR3: TGCGCCAGCAGCCAAGTTGAGGGACTAGCGGGGGGGGCCAAAAACATTCAGTACTTC.

The rearrangement links TRBV4-2 to TRBJ2-5; D perhaps matches TRBD1 (6 bases). Trimming pared 0 bases from V and 0 bases from J, leaving 11 bases between. Looked up from germline, CDR1 is LGHNA and CDR2 is YNFKEQ. The CDR3 covers 16 residues. The chain's CDR3 is CASSQEGGAHQETQYF. For the CDR3, the DNA is TGTGCCAGCAGCCAAGAAGGGGGAGCGCACCAAGAGACCCAGTACTTC.

This chain connects TRBV7-9 to TRBJ2-5; D may be TRBD2 (5 bases). The CDR3 is 12 residues long. Germline V gene data show CDR1 as SEHNR and CDR2 as FQNEAQ (reference sequence). Trimming took 1 base from V and 13 from J, leaving 13 bases between them. The CDR3 region is CASSLERTGSYF. The CDR3 DNA reads as TGTGCCAGCAGCTTAGAACGGACGGGATCGTACTTC.

This clone was detected once. The chain couples TRBV7-3 to TRBJ1-1; D is ambiguous. V lost 5 bases and J lost 0, with 13 bases in between. Germline V gives CDR1 SGHTA, CDR2 FQGTGA. The CDR3 sequence is 15 residues long. The CDR3 DNA is TGTGCCAGCAGCCCGTCCCTCTCAGTGAACACTGAAGCTTTCTTT. Amino acid sequence: CASSPSLSVNTEAFF.

This clone was seen a single time. V is TRBV7-2 and J is TRBJ2-3; TRBD2 matches at 11 bases. Germline CDR1 SGHTA, CDR2 FQGNSA. V lost 5 bases and J lost 11; bases outside the gene matches: 12. The CDR3 spans 15 residues. For the CDR3, the DNA is TGTGCCAGCAGCCGACTAGCGGGGTCGCAGGGGGGGCAGTATTTT. Amino acids: CASSRLAGSQGGQYF.

This chain uses TRBV7-3 with TRBJ2-1, with D possibly TRBD2 on 5 matching bases. The CDR3 extends over 12 amino acids. Germline V CDR1 and CDR2: SGHTA, FQGTGA. V was clipped by 7 bases and J by 10 bases, with 14 bases between them. Here the CDR3 DNA reads TGTGCCAGCATGGCTTTGGGCGGGGAGCAGTTCTTC. Translation gives CASMALGGEQFF. Combining the CDR3 with reference TRBV7-3 and TRBJ2-1 gives the whole variable domain GAGVSQTPSNKVTEKGKYVELRCDPISGHTALYWYRQSLGQGPEFLIYFQGTGAADDSGLPNDRFFAVRPEGSVSTLKIQRTERGDSAVYLCASMALGGEQFFGPGTRLTVL.

The chain links TRBV7-9 to TRBJ2-5; the match to TRBD1 covers 8 bases. The end of the DNA fits TRBJ2-7 better, so the J call may be wrong. The V gene's germline CDR1 is SEHNR and CDR2 FQNEAQ (reference sequence). CDR3 length equals 16 residues. The CDR3 is CASSLVLGQAIYEQYF. The CDR3 DNA reads TGTGCCAGCAGCTTAGTTTTGGGACAGGCGATCTACGAGCAGTACTTC.

The chain is built from TRBV30 and TRBJ2-1, with 9 bases that match TRBD2. In germline, CDR1 is GTSNPN, CDR2 SVGIG (reference sequence). Trimming cost V 0 bases and J 3 bases; bases outside gene matches: 3. This CDR3 is 15 amino acids long. CDR3 in DNA: TGTGCCTGGAGTGTGTGGCGGGGGGGCTACAATGAGCAGTTCTTC. This codes for CAWSVWRGGYNEQFF.

The V gene is TRBV28, the J gene TRBJ2-4; possibly TRBD1 for D (5 bases). The CDR3 is made up of 13 amino acids. Germline lookup yields CDR1 MDHEN and CDR2 SYDVKM. V was pared by 5 bases and J by 5 bases, with 10 bases between. The CDR3 nucleotides are TGTGCCAGCAGTCCGTGGGGCGAAAACATTCAGTACTTC. Protein: CASSPWGENIQYF.

The chain couples TRBV28 to TRBJ1-2, with D perhaps TRBD1 (5 bases). Germline CDR1 and CDR2: MDHEN and SYDVKM. CDR3 length: 16 amino acids. Trimming took 4 bases from V and 0 from J, leaving 15 bases between them. The CDR3 protein is CASSYGGGSPNYGYTF. The CDR3 DNA reads TGTGCCAGCAGTTACGGGGGAGGATCACCTAACTATGGCTACACCTTC.